What follows are 11 T cell receptor beta chains derived from one specimen sequenced in a study of cytomegalovirus exposure and HLA in healthy donors. Vbeta (60) and Jbeta (13) primers were used in the PCR. Repertoires were generated with immunoSEQ multiplex PCR, while TCRdb's copy carries only in-frame clones and drops some. This table has roughly 140,000 clones, around 82% appearing once. Sequenced sample: PBMCs. The origin of the receptors is a man aged 40-49 years in good health and CMV-seropositive.

In this sample, this clone turned up once. The chain employs TRBV6-5 and TRBJ2-7; TRBD1 aligns across 11 bases. The CDR3 loop spans 15 amino acids. The V and J ends lost 6 bases and 2 bases, in that order; junction bases with no gene match: 6. The germline gives CDR1 MNHEY, CDR2 SVGAGI. This CDR3 reads CASRTGQGAAYEQYF. The CDR3 bases are TGTGCCAGCAGAACAGGACAGGGGGCGGCCTACGAGCAGTACTTC.

This clone was counted a single time. This chain joins TRBV15 and TRBJ2-7; D remains ambiguous. V lost 5 bases and J lost 1, with 15 bases in between. Germline values: CDR1 LNHNV, CDR2 YYDKDF (reference sequence). The CDR3 loop spans 15 amino acids. The CDR3 protein is CATSPGPTASYEQYF. CDR3 bases: TGTGCCACCAGCCCCGGTCCAACAGCATCCTACGAGCAGTACTTC.

The J gene is TRBJ1-4, the V gene TRBV19; D is uncertain. The germline V gene encodes CDR1 LNHDA and CDR2 SQIVND (reference sequence). V was trimmed by 10 bases and J by 8 bases, leaving 11 bases between them. CDR3 length: 11 residues. The CDR3 region has the DNA TGTGCCACTCGGGAAGGGGAAAAACTGTTTTTT. It encodes CATREGEKLFF.

This chain links TRBV5-1 with TRBJ1-2; possibly TRBD1 for D (5 bases). The CDR3 runs to 13 residues. V was pared by 3 bases and J by 10 bases, with 16 bases between. Germline assignment: CDR1 SGHRS and CDR2 YFSETQ. The CDR3 bases are TGCGCCAGCAGCTGGGGAGGAGGGGAGGACTACACCTTC. Encoded protein: CASSWGGGEDYTF.

V usage is TRBV15 and J usage is TRBJ2-5; TRBD2 matches 12 bases. Looked up from germline, CDR1 is LNHNV and CDR2 is YYDKDF (reference sequence). The CDR3 length is 20 residues. Unmatched junction bases numbered 14, after V lost 1 base and J lost 2 bases. The CDR3, as DNA: TGTGCCACCAGCAGAGGGGGACTAGCGGGTCCCTCAACCCCACAAGAGACCCAGTACTTC. Amino acids: CATSRGGLAGPSTPQETQYF.

The chain uses TRBV30 and TRBJ1-5; D gene uncertain. The V and J ends lost 1 base and 3 bases respectively, with 10 bases between them. Per the germline V gene, CDR1 is GTSNPN and CDR2 is SVGIG (reference sequence). The CDR3 loop spans 14 amino acids. The CDR3 protein is CAWSGDNINQPQHF. CDR3 sequence (DNA): TGTGCCTGGAGTGGAGACAACATCAATCAGCCCCAGCATTTT.

This rearrangement joins TRBV7-8 to TRBJ2-7, with D unresolved. V was pared by 1 base and J by 4 bases, with 14 bases between. The CDR3 consists of 15 residues. From germline, CDR1 is SGHVS and CDR2 FQNEAQ. Written as DNA, the CDR3 is TGTGCCAGCAGCTTAGACTTCACCCTACGGTACGAGCAGTACTTC. Translating it yields CASSLDFTLRYEQYF.

The CDR3 nucleotides read TGTGCCAGCAGCCTTTACGACAGGGGGCGCGGAATAACGAGATCACCCCTCCACTTT. Translation: CASSLYDRGRGITRSPLHF. V is TRBV7-8 and J is TRBJ1-6; 10 positions agree with TRBD1. Germline V lookup: CDR1 SGHVS, CDR2 FQNEAQ. The CDR3 sequence is 19 residues long. The J segment lost 10 bases and the V segment lost 5 bases, leaving 20 bases of the junction unmatched.

This rearrangement joins TRBV5-5 to TRBJ2-7, with D hard to call. CDR3 size: 14 residues. V shed 0 bases and J shed 2 bases, with 9 bases lying between them. CDR1 is SGHKS and CDR2 is YYEKEE in the germline V gene (reference sequence). CDR3 residues: CASSLGPETYEQYF. For the CDR3, the DNA is TGTGCCAGCAGCTTGGGGCCGGAGACCTACGAGCAGTACTTC.

V usage is TRBV5-6 and J usage is TRBJ2-2, with TRBD1 matching 7 bases. CDR1 and CDR2 (germline): SGHDT, YYEEEE. J was trimmed by 6 bases and V by 1 base; bases with no gene match: 12. This CDR3 has 17 amino acids. CDR3 region: CASSLNDRERYAGELFF. The CDR3 DNA reads as TGTGCCAGCAGCTTGAACGACAGGGAAAGGTACGCCGGGGAGCTGTTTTTT.

The chain recombines TRBV15 with TRBJ1-1; D gene ambiguous. Trimming left V 1 base short and J 4 bases short, with 10 bases between. Germline CDR1 reads LNHNV; CDR2 reads YYDKDF (reference sequence). The CDR3 totals 14 residues. The CDR3 nucleotides are TGTGCCACCAGCAGAGGGCTGGGGAGCACTGAAGCTTTCTTT. Translating it yields CATSRGLGSTEAFF.